Each of the 22 T cell receptor beta chains below was sequenced from the same sample in a study of Ad26.COV2.S vaccination and SARS-CoV-2 variants (dated by TCRdb to the early 2020s). The library was generated by the immunoSEQ multiplex PCR assay. In its TCRdb copy, this immuneACCESS table keeps in-frame sequences only and misses some clones. Where compared with another copy, unresolved V genes explain less than half of these, and the others have no known cause. Counted in this sample were about 410,000 clones; 80% to 95% of them appeared once. The ten largest make up under 2% of the sample. Per the publication, the treatment or condition label means: some 20 received Ad26.COV2.S at low or high dose, single or two shots; roughly five received placebo; per-sample allocation not given. For vaccine and placebo recipients, repertoires were sequenced using samples collected on day 63 after the first injection.

The material sequenced was peripheral blood, taken in a trial of Ad26.COV2.S vaccine versus placebo. Every receptor here comes from a person between 18 and 65 years old who received the Ad26.COV2.S COVID-19 vaccine or a placebo.

J is TRBJ2-7 and V is TRBV28; TRBD1 is a possible D gene (6 bases). Germline V CDR1 and CDR2: MDHEN, SYDVKM. V was clipped by 6 bases and J by 3 bases, with 18 bases between them. This CDR3 contains 15 residues. CDR3 DNA: TGTGCCAGCAGCCAGGGGCCGGCCGGGGTCTACGAGCAGTACTTC. Translating it yields CASSQGPAGVYEQYF.

On this clone itself: The germline gene is not matched at one end of the junction; a read error may be the cause. CDR3 DNA sequence: TGTGCCAGCAACTTAGGTTGGGGAATGCCTGAAGCTTTCTTT. Its translation: CASNLGWGMPEAFF. The chain joins TRBV11-2 to TRBJ1-1; D is uncertain. There are 14 residues in the CDR3. Germline CDR1 SGHAT, CDR2 FQNNGV.

The CDR3 nucleotides read TGTGCCAGCAGCCCCGGGACGGCGGCGAGGTACGAGCAGTACTTC. Its translation: CASSPGTAARYEQYF. J is TRBJ2-7 and V is TRBV6-2 or TRBV6-3; D is tentatively TRBD1 or TRBD2 (5 bases each). The V and J ends lost 6 bases and 4 bases respectively, with 19 bases between them. CDR1 is MNHEY and CDR2 is SVGEGT in the germline V gene. The length of the CDR3 is 15 residues.

The chain couples TRBV12-5 to TRBJ2-7, with TRBD1 identical over 7 bases. Germline CDR1 and CDR2: LGHNT and FRNRAP. J lost 2 bases, V lost 2 bases, and 9 bases had no gene match. The CDR3 spans 16 residues. CDR3 DNA sequence: TGTGCTAGTGGTTTGTGGCCGGGACAGAGTACCTACGAGCAGTACTTC. This sequence encodes CASGLWPGQSTYEQYF. Full variable domain (rest looked up from reference TRBV12-5 and TRBJ2-7): DARVTQTPRHKVTEMGQEVTMRCQPILGHNTVFWYRQTMMQGLELLAYFRNRAPLDDSGMPKDRFSAEMPDATLATLKIQPSEPRDSAVYFCASGLWPGQSTYEQYFGPGTRLTVT.

V gene TRBV30 combines with J gene TRBJ2-3; perhaps TRBD1 as D (5 bases). This CDR3 has 14 residues. CDR1 GTSNPN and CDR2 SVGIG come from the germline V gene (reference sequence). The germline V and J ends were trimmed by 5 bases and 8 bases, with 20 bases remaining between them. Here the CDR3 reads CAWATGPLGGTQYF. DNA for the CDR3: TGTGCCTGGGCTACAGGCCCACTTGGTGGTACGCAGTATTTT.

The J gene is TRBJ2-5, the V gene TRBV11-2; 11 nucleotides line up with TRBD2. V lost 5 bases, J lost 2 bases, and 7 bases stayed unmatched. Germline loops: CDR1 SGHAT, CDR2 FQNNGV. The length of the CDR3 is 16 residues. CDR3 in amino acids: CASSPRLAGGQETQYF. In DNA, the CDR3 is TGTGCCAGCAGCCCGCGATTAGCGGGGGGGCAAGAGACCCAGTACTTC.

This chain links TRBV19 with TRBJ2-1; 7 bases agree with TRBD2. The CDR3 loop spans 15 amino acids. Germline V gene sequence: CDR1 LNHDA, CDR2 SQIVND (reference sequence). The trim removed 5 bases at V and 7 bases at J, leaving 11 bases unmatched. CDR3 in DNA: TGTGCCAGTAGTCCTGCCGGGGGGTGGAGGAATGAGCAGTTCTTC. It translates to CASSPAGGWRNEQFF.

The chain joins TRBV13 to TRBJ1-2; perhaps TRBD1 as D (6 bases). V dropped 6 bases and J dropped 5 bases, with 16 bases sitting between them. This CDR3 is 14 amino acids long. Germline V gene data show CDR1 as PRHDT and CDR2 as FYEKMQ (reference sequence). CDR3 bases: TGTGCCAGCAGTTTGGAGGGGGGTGGATATGGCTACACCTTC. It specifies CASSLEGGGYGYTF.

The table lists this clone with a count of one. CDR3 sequence: CASSQDRAGAAWVTDTQYF. DNA of the CDR3: TGCGCCAGCAGCCAAGATAGGGCGGGGGCGGCGTGGGTCACAGATACGCAGTATTTT. The V call is TRBV4-3, the J call TRBJ2-3; maybe TRBD2 (7 bases). This CDR3 is built from 19 residues. Trimming shortened V by 0 bases and J by 2 bases, and 21 bases separated the two germline ends. Germline V lookup: CDR1 LGHNA, CDR2 YSLEER.

This clone appeared once. V and J are TRBV29-1 and TRBJ1-2; TRBD1 is a possible D gene (5 bases). Between the trimmed V and J ends, which lost 5 bases and 3 bases, there was a span of 19 bases. The CDR3 consists of 15 residues. CDR1 SQVTM and CDR2 ANQGSEA come from the germline V gene. The CDR3 region has the DNA TGCAGCGTTCGTGGGGAGAGGGGCATCGACTATGGCTACACCTTC. Translation: CSVRGERGIDYGYTF.

This clone was seen a single time. The J gene is TRBJ2-2, the V gene TRBV2; D remains ambiguous. Germline V gene data show CDR1 as SNHLY and CDR2 as FYNNEI. V lost 8 bases, J lost 2 bases, and 12 bases lay in between. The CDR3 totals 14 residues. The CDR3: CASCPDVNTGELFF. CDR3 sequence (DNA): TGTGCCAGCTGTCCAGACGTTAACACCGGGGAGCTGTTTTTT.

This clone was observed once. V usage is TRBV19 and J usage is TRBJ2-1; 12 bases are shared with TRBD2. CDR3 size: 16 residues. Germline CDR1 is LNHDA and CDR2 is SQIVND (reference sequence). Trimming took 6 bases from V and 12 from J; bases not matched to a gene: 15. This CDR3 reads CASSPPLAGGTGGQFF. CDR3 in DNA: TGTGCCAGTAGCCCCCCGCTAGCGGGGGGGACCGGGGGGCAGTTCTTC.

This chain connects TRBV7-9 to TRBJ1-2; a possible D gene is TRBD1 (5 bases). This CDR3 comprises 15 residues. Between the trimmed V and J ends, which lost 1 base and 3 bases, there was a span of 12 bases. Germline V CDR1 and CDR2: SEHNR, FQNEAQ (reference sequence). The DNA for the CDR3 is TGTGCCAGCAGCTTAGTGAGGCAGGGCCACTATGGCTACACCTTC. It translates to CASSLVRQGHYGYTF.

This rearrangement joins TRBV4-3 to TRBJ1-4; D unclear. Trimming pared 4 bases from V and 6 bases from J, leaving 6 bases between. There are 12 residues in the CDR3. The germline V gene has CDR1 LGHNA and CDR2 YSLEER. In DNA form, the CDR3 reads TGCGCCAGCAGCCTAGAGGATGAAAAACTGTTTTTT. It codes for CASSLEDEKLFF.

The chain is built from TRBV9 and TRBJ2-5, with a weak D call TRBD2 (6 bases). The germline CDR1 and CDR2 sequences are SGDLS and YYNGEE. V was cut by 3 bases and J by 5 bases, with 14 bases left in between. The CDR3 has 14 amino acids. The CDR3 DNA reads TGTGCCAGCAGCGCGGGACTGCGCAAGGAGACCCAGTACTTC. This sequence encodes CASSAGLRKETQYF.

This chain connects TRBV20-1 to TRBJ1-2; no clear D. Trimming took off 4 bases at V and 14 bases at J, with 17 bases between the two ends. CDR3 length: 11 residues. Germline V gives CDR1 DFQATT, CDR2 SNEGSKA (reference sequence). The DNA of the CDR3 is TGCAGTGCTATTAAAGACACGGGCACTACCTTC. Its translation is CSAIKDTGTTF.

The genes are TRBV3-1 (or the pseudogene TRBV3-2) and TRBJ2-7; a possible D gene is TRBD2 (7 bases). V lost 3 bases to trimming and J lost 4 bases, with 19 bases between them. This CDR3 is 16 amino acids long. CDR1 LGHDT and CDR2 YNNKEL come from the germline V gene (reference sequence). Here the CDR3 reads CASSHLLGGGAYEQYF. CDR3 coding DNA: TGTGCCAGCAGCCATTTACTTGGCGGGGGCGCGTACGAGCAGTACTTC.

J is TRBJ2-3 and V is TRBV18; D is possibly TRBD1 or TRBD2 (5 bases each). The length of the CDR3 is 17 residues. Trimming stripped 6 bases from V and 2 bases from J, with 21 bases between. Germline-derived CDR1 and CDR2 are KGHSH and LQKENI. In nucleotides, the CDR3 is TGTGCCAGCTCTACCACGGCAGGGAGCCCATCCACAGATACGCAGTATTTT. It is translated as CASSTTAGSPSTDTQYF.

This sequence joins TRBV19 and TRBJ2-2; 8 bases match TRBD1. CDR1 and CDR2 (germline): LNHDA, SQIVND (reference sequence). The CDR3 has 14 amino acids. Germline trimming cut 4 bases from V and 7 bases from J; bases unmatched to any gene: 5. CDR3: CASSRQGASGELFF. The CDR3 bases are TGTGCCAGTAGTAGGCAGGGGGCAAGCGGGGAGCTGTTTTTT.

The rearrangement uses TRBV6-1 and TRBJ2-3; no clear D. This CDR3 is 10 amino acids long. The germline gives CDR1 MNHNS, CDR2 SASEGT. Trimming removed 3 bases at V and 10 bases at J, with 5 bases between. The CDR3 is CASSEQAQYF. In nucleotides, the CDR3 is TGTGCCAGCAGTGAGCAGGCGCAGTATTTT.

The genes are TRBV6-5 and TRBJ1-1; unclear D gene. The CDR3 totals 13 residues. V was shortened by 7 bases and J by 5 bases, with 14 bases between the two germline ends. The germline V gene encodes CDR1 MNHEY and CDR2 SVGAGI. CDR3 protein: CASTHYGDTEAFF. Here the CDR3 DNA reads TGTGCCAGCACCCATTACGGGGATACTGAAGCTTTCTTT.

The gene calls are TRBV2 and TRBJ1-2; possibly TRBD1 for D (6 bases). V lost 7 bases and J 8 bases, leaving 23 bases between the germline ends. Germline CDR1 SNHLY, CDR2 FYNNEI. There are 15 residues in the CDR3. CDR3 DNA: TGTGCCAGCAAGGCGTCTTGGTGGGGGGCTCAGGGCTACACCTTC. Translation gives CASKASWWGAQGYTF. Filled out from reference TRBV2 and TRBJ1-2, the complete variable domain reads EPEVTQTPSHQVTQMGQEVILRCVPISNHLYFYWYRQILGQKVEFLVSFYNNEISEKSEIFDDQFSVERPDGSNFTLKIRSTKLEDSAMYFCASKASWWGAQGYTFGSGTRLTVV.